This T cell receptor beta chain emerged from a study of cytomegalovirus exposure and HLA in healthy donors. Method: immunoSEQ multiplex PCR; TCRdb's copy keeps in-frame clones and lacks some. Found here are roughly 59,000 clones, around 93% of them singletons; the top ten hold roughly 5%. Remarks on this clone: Antigen specificity is unknown.

The validation cohort, a group of 90 to 150 subjects, included the donors and was separate from the roughly 670-subject first cohort. Trimming removed 4 bases from V and 5 bases from J; junction bases left unmatched: 3. Germline CDR1 reads GTSNPN; CDR2 reads SVGIG (reference sequence). The CDR3 length is 13 residues. Study results and limitations: The study flagged approximately 180 TCR beta chains as cytomegalovirus-associated. Reported results showed that the classifier diagnosed cytomegalovirus status with high specificity and sensitivity. It was found in a later analysis that first-cohort TCR clusters tended to co-occur in the 120 validation repertoires.

The clonotype comes from a man between 18 and 29 years old in good health and CMV-seropositive. Sequencing input: PBMCs. The V call is TRBV30, the J call TRBJ1-4; 8 nucleotides agree with TRBD1. The CDR3 DNA reads TGTGCCTGGAACAGGGGGAAGAATGAAAAACTGTTTTTT. Protein: CAWNRGKNEKLFF.